These T cell receptor beta chains were read from a single sample in a study of cytomegalovirus exposure and HLA in healthy donors. The repertoire was sequenced with immunoSEQ multiplex PCR; TCRdb's copy has only in-frame clones and lacks some. The table includes under 200,000 clones, 68% detected once. What was sequenced was PBMCs. These receptor sequences come from a woman between 40 and 55 years old in good health and CMV-seropositive. Each CDR3 is given with its conserved first and last residue. A D gene is named only where the DNA matches it firmly. Clone size appears in some rows only: once, few, many, or a class for an expanded clone.

j_call clone_size v_call d_call cdr3_nt cdr3_aa
TRBJ1-2 once TRBV7-2 . TGTGCCAGCAGCTTAGCAGACTTGGCAGGGGTGGACTATGGCTACACCTTC CASSLADLAGVDYGYTF
TRBJ1-2 few TRBV5-6 TRBD1 TGTGCCAGCAGCTTGAGGCAGGGGGACGGCTACACCTTC CASSLRQGDGYTF
TRBJ1-1 . TRBV2 . TGTGCCAGCAGTGAAAATGAGTCCCGGGGTAGGTGGGCTTTCTTT CASSENESRGRWAFF
TRBJ1-1 . TRBV29-1 . TGCAGCGTTGGGACTCGGGGCACTGAAGCTTTCTTT CSVGTRGTEAFF
TRBJ2-7 . TRBV6-1 TRBD2 TGTGCCAGCGGGAGACTAGCGGTGTACGAGCAGTACTTC CASGRLAVYEQYF
TRBJ2-7 . TRBV28 TRBD1 TGTGCCAGCAGTTCTACGGCCGGGACAGGGGTCTACGAGCAGTACTTC CASSSTAGTGVYEQYF
TRBJ2-5 . TRBV6-1 . TGTGCCAGCAGTGAGGCGGTCCAAGAGACCCAGTACTTC CASSEAVQETQYF
TRBJ2-1 . TRBV18 TRBD2 TGTGCCAGCTCACCACGGGTCCAGCGGGGGTACAATGAGCAGTTCTTC CASSPRVQRGYNEQFF
TRBJ1-3 . TRBV7-2 TRBD1 TGTGCCAGCAGCTTAGCGATACAGGGGGCGGGCGGAAACACCATATATTTT CASSLAIQGAGGNTIYF
TRBJ1-4 . TRBV2 . TGTGCCAGCAGAGCGACGGGTGCAACTAATGAAAAACTGTTTTTT CASRATGATNEKLFF
TRBJ2-7 . TRBV18 . TGTGCCAGCTCAGGCCGGGACTTTCCCTACGAGCAGTACTTC CASSGRDFPYEQYF
TRBJ2-1 few TRBV28 . TGTGCCAGCAGTTTTGTGCGGGAATACAATGAGCAGTTCTTC CASSFVREYNEQFF
TRBJ2-7 few TRBV19 TRBD2 TGTGCCAGTAGTCCAAGCGGGAACTCCTACGAGCAGTACTTC CASSPSGNSYEQYF
TRBJ2-1 . TRBV10-3 TRBD2 TGTGCCATCACTAGGACTAGCGGCAATGAGCAGTTCTTC CAITRTSGNEQFF
TRBJ2-5 . TRBV5-6 TRBD2 TGTGCCAGCAGTTCTGCCGGGAGGGCGTACCAAGAGACCCAGTACTTC CASSSAGRAYQETQYF
TRBJ1-2 once TRBV6-5 . TGTGCCAGCAGTTATGGGGGGAACTATGGCTACACCTTC CASSYGGNYGYTF
TRBJ2-5 . TRBV7-9 TRBD2 TGTGCCAGCAGCTCTCCCCGACTAGCGGGAGGAGGAGGGGCAGAGACCCAGTACTTC CASSSPRLAGGGGAETQYF
TRBJ2-3 . TRBV2 TRBD2 TGTGCCAGCAACCTACTAGCGGGAGCCACAGATACGCAGTATTTT CASNLLAGATDTQYF
TRBJ1-2 . TRBV14 TRBD1 TGTGCCAGCAGCCAAGTCCCGGGACAGGGGGGACAAGGGGGCTACACCTTC CASSQVPGQGGQGGYTF
TRBJ2-5 . TRBV5-4 TRBD2 TGTGCCAGCAGCAACCCTGTAGCGGGGGGGACAGAGACCCAGTACTTC CASSNPVAGGTETQYF
TRBJ2-2 . TRBV27 TRBD1 TGTGCCAGCAGTTTCACAGGGGGCACTAACACCGGGGAGCTGTTTTTT CASSFTGGTNTGELFF
TRBJ1-1 once TRBV13 TRBD1 TGTGCCAGCAGCTCCCGGACAGGGTGGGTGACTGAAGCTTTCTTT CASSSRTGWVTEAFF
TRBJ1-5 . TRBV7-9 . TGTGCCAGCAGCGAGGGATATAGCAATCAGCCCCAGCATTTT CASSEGYSNQPQHF
TRBJ2-3 . TRBV14 TRBD2 TGTGCCAGCAGTTTAGCGGGAGGGCCTACAGATACGCAGTATTTT CASSLAGGPTDTQYF
TRBJ1-1 . TRBV14 . TGTGCCAGCAGCCAAACACCCAACACTGAAGCTTTCTTT CASSQTPNTEAFF
TRBJ1-4 . TRBV19 TRBD1 TGTGCCAGTAATGGACAGGGGGCGTCGGGTAATGAAAAACTGTTTTTT CASNGQGASGNEKLFF
TRBJ1-3 . TRBV15 . TGTGCCACCAGCCCCGGACAGAGCTCTGGAAACACCATATATTTT CATSPGQSSGNTIYF
TRBJ2-7 . TRBV28 . TGTGCCAGCGGCAATTACGAGCAGTACTTC CASGNYEQYF
TRBJ2-7 few TRBV28 TRBD2 TGTGCCAGCAGGAGTACCGGGAGGGCCCCGTCCTACGAGCAGTACTTC CASRSTGRAPSYEQYF
TRBJ2-3 . TRBV19 TRBD2 TGTGCCAGTAGGGGACTAGCGGGAGTGGAAGCAGATACGCAGTATTTT CASRGLAGVEADTQYF
TRBJ2-3 few TRBV6-6 . TGTGCCAGCACCCTGTCAGATACGCAGTATTTT CASTLSDTQYF
TRBJ2-7 once TRBV7-3 . TGTGCCAGCAGCCCCAGTCGGGACTCCTACGAGCAGTACTTC CASSPSRDSYEQYF
TRBJ2-2 . TRBV7-9 TRBD2 TGTGCCAGCAGTTCCCCTAGCGGGAGGGCGAACACCGGGGAGCTGTTTTTT CASSSPSGRANTGELFF
TRBJ1-3 . TRBV11-2 . TGTGCCAGCAGCACGCAGGGGAGAAACACCATATATTTT CASSTQGRNTIYF
TRBJ2-3 . TRBV28 . TGTGCCAGCAGTTTAGTCGACAGAGAAACAGATACGCAGTATTTT CASSLVDRETDTQYF
TRBJ1-3 few TRBV14 . TGTGCCAGCAGCTACCAGGGATTCGGAAACACCATATATTTT CASSYQGFGNTIYF
TRBJ1-1 . TRBV1 . TGCACCAGCAGCCCCGACAGGGGAAACCGAAACACTGAAGCTTTCTTT CTSSPDRGNRNTEAFF